This T cell receptor beta chain is drawn from a study of identifying expanded T cells in peripheral blood. The study, taken as a whole, reports: Variance in clone template counts between approximately 2-week samples significantly increased with total template count across all healthy donors.

To note about this clone: Its target is unknown.

TCRdb's copy holds only in-frame clones and misses some; the assay was immunoSEQ multiplex PCR. Counted here are about 100,000 clones, 88% occurring once; the ten biggest clones make up around 5%. CDR3 length: 16 amino acids. Germline loops: CDR1 MNHNY, CDR2 SVGAGI (reference sequence). The junction had 13 bases not matched to a gene; V was cut back by 6 bases and J by 7 bases. This TCR derives from a person aged 18-70 years in good health. The sequencing sample was made of blood. This sequence joins TRBV6-6 and TRBJ2-1; the match to TRBD2 covers 9 bases. Here the CDR3 DNA reads TGTGCCAGCAGGCCAGATATAGCGGGAGTGTGGAATGAGCAGTTCTTC. It codes for CASRPDIAGVWNEQFF.